The sequence of this T cell receptor beta chain was determined in a study of blood T cell repertoires in COVID-19. Overall study context: Both acute and convalescent COVID-19 samples were obtained from the United States, Italy and Spain.

In the source study's methods: Nucleated cell counts were estimated from reference gene primer amplification. Profiling relied on immunoSEQ multiplex PCR, and the TCRdb table lists in-frame clones only, not all of them. Clone size and the V and J calls come from that table; the DNA yielded D and trimming. The sample shows over 200,000 clones, 84% of them seen only once. Each participant's cohort was designated according to participant-reported clinical history. CDR3 size: 18 residues. V lost 2 bases and J lost 1; bases outside the gene matches: 7. From germline, CDR1 is LGHNA and CDR2 YNFKEQ. Sequenced input: PBMCs or T cells enriched from blood (not recorded which). The sequence was collected from a man in his sixties who had recovered from COVID-19. The chain is built from TRBV4-2 and TRBJ1-6; 8 positions match TRBD1. The CDR3 coding sequence is TGTGCCAGCAGCCAAATCGACAGGGGTGCTTCCTATAATTCACCCCTCCACTTT. Translated, it gives CASSQIDRGASYNSPLHF.